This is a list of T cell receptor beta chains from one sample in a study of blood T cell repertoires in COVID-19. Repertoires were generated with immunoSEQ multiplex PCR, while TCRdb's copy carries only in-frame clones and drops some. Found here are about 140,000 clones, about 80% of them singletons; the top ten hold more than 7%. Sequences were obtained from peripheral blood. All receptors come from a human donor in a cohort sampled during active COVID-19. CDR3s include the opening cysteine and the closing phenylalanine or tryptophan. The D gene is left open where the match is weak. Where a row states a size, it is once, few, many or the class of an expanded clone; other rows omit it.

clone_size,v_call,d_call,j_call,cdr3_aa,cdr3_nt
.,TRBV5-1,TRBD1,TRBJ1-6,CASSFTGGDSPAYNSPLHF,TGCGCCAGCAGCTTCACAGGGGGCGATTCTCCCGCCTATAATTCACCCCTCCACTTT
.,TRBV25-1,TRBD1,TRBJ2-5,CASSPSLGQGWEETQYF,TGTGCCAGCAGTCCCTCCTTGGGACAGGGTTGGGAAGAGACCCAGTACTTC
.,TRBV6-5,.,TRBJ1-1,CASSRLSGTEAFF,TGTGCCAGCAGTCGTCTCTCGGGCACTGAAGCTTTCTTT
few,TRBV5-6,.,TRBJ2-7,CASSTPRGGVYEQYF,TGTGCCAGCAGCACTCCGAGGGGGGGCGTCTACGAGCAGTACTTC
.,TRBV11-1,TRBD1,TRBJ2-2,CASSSRQGESGELFF,TGTGCCAGCAGCTCCCGACAGGGGGAAAGCGGGGAGCTGTTTTTT
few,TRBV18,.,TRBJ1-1,CASSPPLSGTEAFF,TGTGCCAGCTCACCTCCGTTGTCGGGCACTGAAGCTTTCTTT
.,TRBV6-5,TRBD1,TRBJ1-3,CASTLQGELGNTIYF,TGTGCCAGCACCTTACAGGGGGAATTGGGAAACACCATATATTTT
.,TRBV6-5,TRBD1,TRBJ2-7,CASSTRDRIYDGQYF,TGTGCCAGCAGTACCCGGGACAGGATCTACGATGGGCAGTACTTC
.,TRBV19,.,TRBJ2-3,CATRFARDTQYF,TGTGCCACTAGATTCGCCAGAGATACGCAGTATTTT
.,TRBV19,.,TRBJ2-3,CASSTLLSDTQYF,TGTGCCAGTAGTACCCTATTATCAGATACGCAGTATTTT
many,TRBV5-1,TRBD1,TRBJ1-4,CASRRTGATNEKLFF,TGCGCCAGCAGACGGACAGGCGCAACTAATGAAAAACTGTTTTTT
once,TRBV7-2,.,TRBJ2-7,CASSLGGPTAYEQYF,TGTGCCAGCAGCTTAGGAGGGCCTACAGCCTACGAGCAGTACTTC
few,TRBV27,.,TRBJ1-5,CASSLAGSNQPQHF,TGTGCCAGCAGTTTGGCCGGGAGCAATCAGCCCCAGCATTTT
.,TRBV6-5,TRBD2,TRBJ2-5,CASSSGGVGETQYF,TGTGCCAGCAGTAGCGGGGGGGTGGGAGAGACCCAGTACTTC
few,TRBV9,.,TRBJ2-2,CASSVAVGELFF,TGTGCCAGCAGCGTAGCTGTTGGGGAGCTGTTTTTT
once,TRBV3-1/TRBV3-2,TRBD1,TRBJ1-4,CASSPTGSGEKLFF,TGTGCCAGCAGCCCGACAGGGTCCGGTGAAAAACTGTTTTTT
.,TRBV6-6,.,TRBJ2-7,CASSFTSGTSQVEQYF,TGTGCCAGCAGTTTCACCTCCGGGACATCACAAGTGGAGCAGTACTTC
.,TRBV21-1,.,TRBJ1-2,CASSKGQTAKDGYTF,TGTGCCAGCAGCAAAGGCCAGACAGCAAAGGATGGCTACACCTTC
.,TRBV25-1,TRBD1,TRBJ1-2,CASSETGRGQLYGYTF,TGTGCCAGCAGTGAAACTGGAAGGGGACAGCTCTATGGCTACACCTTC
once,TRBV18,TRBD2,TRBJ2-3,CASSPSGTSGVTQYF,TGTGCCAGCTCACCATCCGGGACTAGCGGGGTTACGCAGTATTTT
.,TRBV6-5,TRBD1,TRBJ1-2,CASRTSGTGGGGYTF,TGTGCCAGCAGAACCTCCGGGACAGGAGGAGGTGGCTACACCTTC
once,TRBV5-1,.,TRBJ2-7,CASSDSPSYEQYF,TGCGCCAGCAGCGATAGCCCCTCCTACGAGCAGTACTTC